This record covers a single T cell receptor (beta chain). V lost 1 base and J lost 7, with 17 bases in between. The CDR3 is 15 residues long. Germline lookup yields CDR1 DFQATT and CDR2 SNEGSKA (reference sequence). The data belong to a study of CD8 T cells in Susac syndrome. The authors reverse transcribed roughly 0.5 to 1 ug RNA with random hexamers. TCRdb called the immunoSEQ multiplex PCR reads again in MiXCR, with one record for every CDR3 protein. The table shows about 120,000 distinct CDR3 sequences, with around 93% occurring only once. The receptor was isolated from a human donor in good health. The chain employs TRBV20-1 and TRBJ1-5, with D possibly matching TRBD1 (6 bases). What was sequenced was CD8+ T cells from PBMCs. CDR3 protein: CSARVFTGSEQPQHF. CDR3 coding DNA: TGCAGTGCTAGAGTTTTCACAGGGTCGGAACAGCCCCAGCATTTT.